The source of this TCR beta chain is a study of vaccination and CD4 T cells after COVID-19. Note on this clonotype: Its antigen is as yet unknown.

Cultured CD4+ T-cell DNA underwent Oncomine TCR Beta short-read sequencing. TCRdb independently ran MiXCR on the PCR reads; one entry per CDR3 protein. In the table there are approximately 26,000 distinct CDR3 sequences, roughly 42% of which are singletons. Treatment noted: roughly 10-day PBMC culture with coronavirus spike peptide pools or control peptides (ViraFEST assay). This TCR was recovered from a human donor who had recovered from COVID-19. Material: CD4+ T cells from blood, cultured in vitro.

CDR3 sequence (DNA): TGCGCCAGCAGCTTTACCGGGACAGTAAACCAAGAGACCCAGTACTTC. It is translated as CASSFTGTVNQETQYF. The rearrangement joins TRBV5-1 to TRBJ2-5; 7 bases map to TRBD1. Unmatched junction bases numbered 7, after V lost 2 bases and J lost 0 bases. CDR1 and CDR2 from the germline V gene are SGHRS and YFSETQ. The CDR3 consists of 16 residues.